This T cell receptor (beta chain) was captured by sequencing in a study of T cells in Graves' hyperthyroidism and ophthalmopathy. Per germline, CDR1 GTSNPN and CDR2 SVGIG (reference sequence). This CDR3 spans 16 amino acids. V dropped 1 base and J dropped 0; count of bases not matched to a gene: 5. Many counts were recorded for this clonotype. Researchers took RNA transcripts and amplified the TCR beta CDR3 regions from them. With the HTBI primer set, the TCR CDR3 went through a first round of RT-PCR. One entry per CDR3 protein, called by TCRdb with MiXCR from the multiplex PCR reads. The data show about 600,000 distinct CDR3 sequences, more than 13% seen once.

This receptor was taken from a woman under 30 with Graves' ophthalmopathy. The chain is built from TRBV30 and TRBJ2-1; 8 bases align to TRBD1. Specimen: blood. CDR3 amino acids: CAWSAQGASSYNEQFF. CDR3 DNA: TGTGCCTGGAGTGCTCAGGGGGCGAGCTCCTACAATGAGCAGTTCTTC.